What follows describes a single T cell receptor beta chain. These data come from a study of blood T cell repertoires in COVID-19. Study context: PBMCs, B-cell-depleted T cells, or T cells were the source of the cDNA or gDNA that made up the material.

In the original analysis: By means of reference gene primer amplification, nucleated cell counts were estimated. The protocol was immunoSEQ multiplex PCR, while the TCRdb copy is restricted to in-frame clones and leaves out a portion. Clone size and V and J calls were adopted from that table, with D and trimming inferred from the DNA. The sample has some 38,000 clones, more than 85% seen once. Trimming removed 0 bases from V and 0 bases from J, with 9 bases in between. This CDR3 has 15 amino acids. Per germline, CDR1 SGDLS and CDR2 YYNGEE. V and J are TRBV9 and TRBJ2-5; no clear D. The sample comprised peripheral blood. The receptor was derived from a man between 65 and 85 years old with acute or convalescent COVID-19. This CDR3 is CASSVDPGYQETQYF. CDR3 nucleotides: TGTGCCAGCAGCGTAGACCCAGGCTACCAAGAGACCCAGTACTTC. The full variable domain, completed using reference TRBV9 and TRBJ2-5, is DSGVTQTPKHLITATGQRVTLRCSPRSGDLSVYWYQQSLDQGLQFLIQYYNGEERAKGNILERFSAQQFPDLHSELNLSSLELGDSALYFCASSVDPGYQETQYFGPGTRLLVL.